This T cell receptor beta chain emerged from a study of cytomegalovirus exposure and HLA in healthy donors. This PCR relied on a set of 60 Vbeta primers and 13 Jbeta primers. Produced via immunoSEQ multiplex PCR; TCRdb's table is partial and in-frame only. The sample contains roughly 190,000 clones, 70% to 80% of which appear only once. This clone has only a few counts. This receptor was taken from a woman aged 25 to 39 in good health and CMV-seropositive. The sample comprised PBMCs.

CDR3 DNA: TGTGCCAGTAGTATCCTCGGGGGGAACCTAGTGGGCTACACCTTC. Its protein product is CASSILGGNLVGYTF. The gene calls are TRBV19 and TRBJ1-2; maybe TRBD1 (5 bases). The germline V gene has CDR1 LNHDA and CDR2 SQIVND (reference sequence). CDR3 size: 15 residues. Trimming shortened V by 3 bases and J by 8 bases, and 19 bases separated the two germline ends.